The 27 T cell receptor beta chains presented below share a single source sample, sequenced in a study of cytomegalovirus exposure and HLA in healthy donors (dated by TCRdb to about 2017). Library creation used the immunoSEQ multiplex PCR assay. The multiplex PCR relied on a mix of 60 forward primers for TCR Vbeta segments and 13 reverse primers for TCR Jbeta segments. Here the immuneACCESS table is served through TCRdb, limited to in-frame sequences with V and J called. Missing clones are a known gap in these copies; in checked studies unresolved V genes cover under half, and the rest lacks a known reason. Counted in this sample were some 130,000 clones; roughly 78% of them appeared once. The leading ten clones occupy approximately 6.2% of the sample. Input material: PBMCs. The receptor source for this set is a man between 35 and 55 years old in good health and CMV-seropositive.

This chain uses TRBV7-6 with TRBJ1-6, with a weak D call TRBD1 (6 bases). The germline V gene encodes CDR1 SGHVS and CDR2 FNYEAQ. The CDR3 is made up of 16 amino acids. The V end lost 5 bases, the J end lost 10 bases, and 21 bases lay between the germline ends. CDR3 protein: CASSLQLGRGNSPLHF. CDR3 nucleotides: TGTGCCAGCAGCCTACAACTGGGCAGGGGCAACTCACCCCTCCACTTT.

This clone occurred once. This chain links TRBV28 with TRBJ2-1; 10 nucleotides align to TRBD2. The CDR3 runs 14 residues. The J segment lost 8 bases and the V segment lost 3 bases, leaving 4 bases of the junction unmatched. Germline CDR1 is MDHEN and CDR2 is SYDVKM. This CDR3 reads CASSFLAGEDEQFF. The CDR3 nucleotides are TGTGCCAGCAGTTTTCTAGCGGGAGAGGATGAGCAGTTCTTC. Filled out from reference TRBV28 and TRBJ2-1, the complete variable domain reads DVKVTQSSRYLVKRTGEKVFLECVQDMDHENMFWYRQDPGLGLRLIYFSYDVKMKEKGDIPEGYSVSREKKERFSLILESASTNQTSMYLCASSFLAGEDEQFFGPGTRLTVL.

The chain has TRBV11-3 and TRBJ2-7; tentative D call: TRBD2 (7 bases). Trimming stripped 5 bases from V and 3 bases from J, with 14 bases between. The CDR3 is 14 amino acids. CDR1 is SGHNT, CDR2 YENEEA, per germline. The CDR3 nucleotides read TGTGCCAGCAGCCTTGGGGGGGCTAACTACGAGCAGTACTTC. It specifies CASSLGGANYEQYF.

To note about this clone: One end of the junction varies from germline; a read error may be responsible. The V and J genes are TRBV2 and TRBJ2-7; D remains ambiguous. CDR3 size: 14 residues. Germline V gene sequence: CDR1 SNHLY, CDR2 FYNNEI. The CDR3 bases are TGTGCCAGCAGTGAAAACAGAAACTCTTACGGGCAGTACTTC. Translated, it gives CASSENRNSYGQYF.

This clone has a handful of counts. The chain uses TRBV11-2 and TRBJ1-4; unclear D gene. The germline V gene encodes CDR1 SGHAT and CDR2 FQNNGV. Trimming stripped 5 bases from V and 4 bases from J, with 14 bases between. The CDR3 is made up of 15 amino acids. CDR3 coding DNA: TGTGCCAGCAGCCCTAGCCGGGTCCTTAATGAAAAACTGTTTTTT. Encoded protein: CASSPSRVLNEKLFF. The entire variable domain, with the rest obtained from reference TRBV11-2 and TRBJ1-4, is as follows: EAGVAQSPRYKIIEKRQSVAFWCNPISGHATLYWYQQILGQGPKLLIQFQNNGVVDDSQLPKDRFSAERLKGVDSTLKIQPAKLEDSAVYLCASSPSRVLNEKLFFGSGTQLSVL.

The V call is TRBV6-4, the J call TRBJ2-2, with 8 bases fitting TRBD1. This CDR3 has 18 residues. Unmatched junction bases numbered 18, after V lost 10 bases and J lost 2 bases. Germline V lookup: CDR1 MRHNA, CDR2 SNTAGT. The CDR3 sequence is CAIPRPGTGAFNTGELFF. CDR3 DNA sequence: TGTGCCATCCCCCGACCTGGGACAGGCGCCTTCAACACCGGGGAGCTGTTTTTT.

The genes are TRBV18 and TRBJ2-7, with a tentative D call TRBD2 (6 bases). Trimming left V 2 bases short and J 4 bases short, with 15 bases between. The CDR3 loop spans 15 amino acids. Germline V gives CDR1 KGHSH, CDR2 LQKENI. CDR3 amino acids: CASSPKGGTRYEQYF. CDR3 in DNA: TGTGCCAGCTCACCAAAAGGCGGGACGAGATACGAGCAGTACTTC.

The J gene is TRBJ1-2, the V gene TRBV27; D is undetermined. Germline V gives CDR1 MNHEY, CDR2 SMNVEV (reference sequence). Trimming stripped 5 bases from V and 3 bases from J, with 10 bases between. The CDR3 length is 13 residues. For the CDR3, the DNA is TGTGCCAGCAGTCCCCTCTCCGACTATGGCTACACCTTC. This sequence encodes CASSPLSDYGYTF.

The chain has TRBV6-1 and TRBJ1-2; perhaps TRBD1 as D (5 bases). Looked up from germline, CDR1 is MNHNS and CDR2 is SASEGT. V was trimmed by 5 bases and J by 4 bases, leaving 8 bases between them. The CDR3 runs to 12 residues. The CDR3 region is CASSPDSYGYTF. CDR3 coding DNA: TGTGCCAGCAGTCCCGACAGCTATGGCTACACCTTC.

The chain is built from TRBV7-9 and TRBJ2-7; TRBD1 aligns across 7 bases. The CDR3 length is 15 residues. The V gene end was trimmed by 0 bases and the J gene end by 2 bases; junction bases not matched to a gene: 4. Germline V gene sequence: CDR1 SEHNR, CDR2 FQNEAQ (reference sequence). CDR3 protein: CASSLAPTGTYEQYF. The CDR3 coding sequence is TGTGCCAGCAGCTTAGCCCCGACAGGGACCTACGAGCAGTACTTC. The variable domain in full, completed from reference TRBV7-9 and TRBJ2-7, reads DTGVSQNPRHKITKRGQNVTFRCDPISEHNRLYWYRQTLGQGPEFLTYFQNEAQLEKSRLLSDRFSAERPKGSFSTLEIQRTEQGDSAMYLCASSLAPTGTYEQYFGPGTRLTVT.

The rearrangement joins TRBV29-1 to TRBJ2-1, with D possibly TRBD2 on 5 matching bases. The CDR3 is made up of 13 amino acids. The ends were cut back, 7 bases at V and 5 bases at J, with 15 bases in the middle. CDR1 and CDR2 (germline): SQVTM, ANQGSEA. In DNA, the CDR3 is TGCAGCGGGGCGAGGGCAGCCAACAATGAGCAGTTCTTC. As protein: CSGARAANNEQFF.

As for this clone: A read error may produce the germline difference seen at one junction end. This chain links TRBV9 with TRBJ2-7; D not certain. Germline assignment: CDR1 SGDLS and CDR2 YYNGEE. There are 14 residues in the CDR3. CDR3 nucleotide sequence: TGTGCCGGCAGTCTTAGTGTCCCCGGCGGCGAGCAGTACTTC. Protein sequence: CAGSLSVPGGEQYF. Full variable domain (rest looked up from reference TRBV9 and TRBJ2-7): DSGVTQTPKHLITATGQRVTLRCSPRSGDLSVYWYQQSLDQGLQFLIQYYNGEERAKGNILERFSAQQFPDLHSELNLSSLELGDSALYFCAGSLSVPGGEQYFGPGTRLTVT.

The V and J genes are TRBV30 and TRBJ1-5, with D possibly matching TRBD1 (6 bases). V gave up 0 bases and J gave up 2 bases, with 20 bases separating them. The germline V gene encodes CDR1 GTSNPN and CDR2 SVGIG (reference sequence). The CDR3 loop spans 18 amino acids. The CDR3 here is CAWSVSQGGIGGNQPQHF. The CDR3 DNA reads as TGTGCCTGGAGTGTGTCACAGGGTGGAATTGGCGGCAATCAGCCCCAGCATTTT.

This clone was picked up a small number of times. The CDR3 nucleotides read TGCAGCGTTGAGGGGGGACAGGCTAACTACGAGCAGTACTTC. Its translation: CSVEGGQANYEQYF. The V and J genes are TRBV29-1 and TRBJ2-7, with 8 bases matching TRBD1. The J segment lost 3 bases and the V segment lost 3 bases, leaving 7 bases of the junction unmatched. The CDR3 is 14 residues long. Germline V CDR1 and CDR2: SQVTM, ANQGSEA.

CDR3 DNA: TGCCGAGCCGCTGGGGGGGCCGGCCGGGGATTGAACACTGAAGCTTTCTTT. Amino acids: CRAAGGAGRGLNTEAFF. V and J are TRBV5-1 and TRBJ1-1; a weak D match, TRBD1 (6 bases). Germline V gene sequence: CDR1 SGHRS, CDR2 YFSETQ. CDR3 length: 17 amino acids.

The CDR3 bases are TGTGCCATCAGTGGGAGCGGGATGGGCACAGATACGCAGTATTTT. Translation gives CAISGSGMGTDTQYF. J is TRBJ2-3 and V is TRBV10-3; 7 nucleotides line up with TRBD2. With V trimmed by 4 bases and J by 1 base, 5 bases remained unmatched. The CDR3 totals 15 residues. The germline V gene encodes CDR1 ENHRY and CDR2 SYGVKD.

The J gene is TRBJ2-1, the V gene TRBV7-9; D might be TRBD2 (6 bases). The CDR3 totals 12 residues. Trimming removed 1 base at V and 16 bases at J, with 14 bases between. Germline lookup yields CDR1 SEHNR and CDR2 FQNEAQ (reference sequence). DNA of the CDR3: TGTGCCAGCAGCTTAGGGAGGGAGTTAGGATTCTTC. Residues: CASSLGRELGFF.

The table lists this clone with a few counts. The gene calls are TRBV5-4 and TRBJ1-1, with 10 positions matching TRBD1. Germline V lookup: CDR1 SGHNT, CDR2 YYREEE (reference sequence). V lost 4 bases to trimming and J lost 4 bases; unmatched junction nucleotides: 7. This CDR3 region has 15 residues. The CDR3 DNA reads TGTGCCAGCAGCCTACCGGGACAGGGGTTCACTGAAGCTTTCTTT. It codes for CASSLPGQGFTEAFF.

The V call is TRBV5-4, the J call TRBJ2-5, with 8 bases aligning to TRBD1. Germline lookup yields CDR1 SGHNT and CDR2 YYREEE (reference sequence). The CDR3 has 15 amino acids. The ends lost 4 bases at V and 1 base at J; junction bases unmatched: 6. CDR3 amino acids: CASSRNGQGQETQYF. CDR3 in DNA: TGTGCCAGCAGCAGAAACGGACAGGGCCAAGAGACCCAGTACTTC. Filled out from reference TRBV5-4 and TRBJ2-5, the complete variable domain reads ETGVTQSPTHLIKTRGQQVTLRCSSQSGHNTVSWYQQALGQGPQFIFQYYREEENGRGNFPPRFSGLQFPNYSSELNVNALELDDSALYLCASSRNGQGQETQYFGPGTRLLVL.

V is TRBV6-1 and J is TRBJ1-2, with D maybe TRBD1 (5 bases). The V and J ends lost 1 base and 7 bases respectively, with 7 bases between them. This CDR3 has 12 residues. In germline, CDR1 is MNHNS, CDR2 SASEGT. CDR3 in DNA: TGTGCCAGCAGTGAAGGGACATTTGGCTACACCTTC. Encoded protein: CASSEGTFGYTF.

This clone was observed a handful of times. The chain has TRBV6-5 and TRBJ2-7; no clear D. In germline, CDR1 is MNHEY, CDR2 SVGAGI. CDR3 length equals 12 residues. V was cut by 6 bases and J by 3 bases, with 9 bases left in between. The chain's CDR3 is CASSPLVYEQYF. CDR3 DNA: TGTGCCAGCAGCCCTCTAGTCTACGAGCAGTACTTC.

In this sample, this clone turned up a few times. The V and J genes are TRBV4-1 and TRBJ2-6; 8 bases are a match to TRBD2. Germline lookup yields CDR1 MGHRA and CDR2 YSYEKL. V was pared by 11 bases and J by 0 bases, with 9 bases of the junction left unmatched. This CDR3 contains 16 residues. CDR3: CAEFRGGISGANVLTF. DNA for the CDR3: TGCGCCGAATTCCGGGGGGGGATCTCTGGGGCCAACGTCCTGACTTTC.

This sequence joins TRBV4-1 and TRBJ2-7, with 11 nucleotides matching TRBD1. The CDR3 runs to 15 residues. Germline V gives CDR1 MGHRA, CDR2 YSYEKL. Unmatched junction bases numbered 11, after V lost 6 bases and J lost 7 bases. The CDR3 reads CASRRVGQGAGEQYF. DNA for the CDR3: TGCGCCAGCAGAAGAGTAGGACAGGGGGCTGGTGAGCAGTACTTC.

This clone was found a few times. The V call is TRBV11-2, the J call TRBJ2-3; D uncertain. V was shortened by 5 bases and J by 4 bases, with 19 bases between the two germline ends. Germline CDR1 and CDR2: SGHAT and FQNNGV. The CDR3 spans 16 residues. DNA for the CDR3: TGTGCCAGCAGCGAGAAGGCGGTCTCGTTCCCAGATACGCAGTATTTT. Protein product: CASSEKAVSFPDTQYF.

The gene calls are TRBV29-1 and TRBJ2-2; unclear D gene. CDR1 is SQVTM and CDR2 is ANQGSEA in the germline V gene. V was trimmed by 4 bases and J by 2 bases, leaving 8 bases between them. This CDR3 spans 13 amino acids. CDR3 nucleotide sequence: TGCAGCGTTGTGCGCCCAAACACCGGGGAGCTGTTTTTT. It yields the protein CSVVRPNTGELFF.

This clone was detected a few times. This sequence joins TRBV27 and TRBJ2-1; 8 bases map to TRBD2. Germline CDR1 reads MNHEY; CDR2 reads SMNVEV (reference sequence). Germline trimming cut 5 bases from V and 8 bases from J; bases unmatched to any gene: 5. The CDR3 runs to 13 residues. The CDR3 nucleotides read TGTGCCAGCAGTCCGACTAGCGAGGATGAGCAGTTCTTC. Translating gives CASSPTSEDEQFF.

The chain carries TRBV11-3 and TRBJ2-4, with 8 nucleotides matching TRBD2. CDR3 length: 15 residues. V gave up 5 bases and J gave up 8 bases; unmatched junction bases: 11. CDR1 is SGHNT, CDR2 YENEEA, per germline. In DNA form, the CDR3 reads TGTGCCAGCAGCCGGACCGGGACTAGGGAGGACATTCAGTACTTC. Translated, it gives CASSRTGTREDIQYF.